Sequencing of this TCR beta chain was carried out in a study of blood T cell repertoires in COVID-19. Libraries were prepared by immunoSEQ multiplex PCR; TCRdb keeps only in-frame clonotypes and omits some of them. The sample records 130,000 to 150,000 clones, around 83% being singletons. Germline V gives CDR1 SNHLY, CDR2 FYNNEI. J gave up 2 bases and V 10 bases, and 5 bases lay outside the gene matches. This CDR3 contains 13 residues. This chain uses TRBV2 with TRBJ1-2; the match to TRBD1 covers 9 bases. The TCR comes from a human donor with acute or convalescent COVID-19. The donor label of this sample is uncertain. The sequenced material came from peripheral blood. CDR3 loop: CAISGTGNYGYTF. The CDR3 coding sequence is TGTGCCATCAGCGGGACAGGGAACTATGGCTACACCTTC. Drawing the rest from reference TRBV2 and TRBJ1-2, the complete variable domain is EPEVTQTPSHQVTQMGQEVILRCVPISNHLYFYWYRQILGQKVEFLVSFYNNEISEKSEIFDDQFSVERPDGSNFTLKIRSTKLEDSAMYFCAISGTGNYGYTFGSGTRLTVV.